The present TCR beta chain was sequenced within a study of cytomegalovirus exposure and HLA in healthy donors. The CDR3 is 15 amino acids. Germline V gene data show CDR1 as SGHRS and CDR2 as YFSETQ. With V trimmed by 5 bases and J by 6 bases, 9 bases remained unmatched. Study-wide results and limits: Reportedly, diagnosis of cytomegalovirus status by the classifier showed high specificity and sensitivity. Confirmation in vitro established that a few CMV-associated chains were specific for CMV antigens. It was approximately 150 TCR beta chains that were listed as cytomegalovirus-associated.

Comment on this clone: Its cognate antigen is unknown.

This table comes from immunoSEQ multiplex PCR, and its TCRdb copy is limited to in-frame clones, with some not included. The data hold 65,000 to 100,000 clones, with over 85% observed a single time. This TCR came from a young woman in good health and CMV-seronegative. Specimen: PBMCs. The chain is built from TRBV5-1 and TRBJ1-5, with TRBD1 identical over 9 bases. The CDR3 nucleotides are TGCGCCAGCAGGGCCGGGACAGGGTCGGGTCAGCCCCAGCATTTT. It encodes CASRAGTGSGQPQHF.